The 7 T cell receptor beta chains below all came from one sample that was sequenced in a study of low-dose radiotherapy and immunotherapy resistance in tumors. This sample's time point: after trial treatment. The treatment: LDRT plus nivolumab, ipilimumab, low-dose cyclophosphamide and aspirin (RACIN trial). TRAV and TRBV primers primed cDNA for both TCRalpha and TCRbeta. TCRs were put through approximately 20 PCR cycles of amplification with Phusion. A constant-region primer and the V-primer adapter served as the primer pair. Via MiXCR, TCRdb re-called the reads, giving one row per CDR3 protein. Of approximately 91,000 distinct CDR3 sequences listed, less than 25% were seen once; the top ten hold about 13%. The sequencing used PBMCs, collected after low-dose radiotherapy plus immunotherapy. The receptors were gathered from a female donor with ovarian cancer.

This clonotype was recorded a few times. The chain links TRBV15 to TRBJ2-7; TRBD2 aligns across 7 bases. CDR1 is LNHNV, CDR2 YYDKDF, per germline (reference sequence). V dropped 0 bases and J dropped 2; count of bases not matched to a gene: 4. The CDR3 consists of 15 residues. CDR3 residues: CATSRERGSTYEQYF. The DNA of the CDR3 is TGTGCCACCAGCAGAGAGCGGGGGTCCACCTACGAGCAGTACTTC.

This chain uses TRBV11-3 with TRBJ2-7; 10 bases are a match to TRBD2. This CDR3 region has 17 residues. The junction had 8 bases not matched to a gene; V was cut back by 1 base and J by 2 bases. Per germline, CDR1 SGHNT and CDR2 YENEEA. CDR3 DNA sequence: TGTGCCAGCAGCTTAGCGGCCGGACTAGCGGCAGCCTACGAGCAGTACTTC. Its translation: CASSLAAGLAAAYEQYF.

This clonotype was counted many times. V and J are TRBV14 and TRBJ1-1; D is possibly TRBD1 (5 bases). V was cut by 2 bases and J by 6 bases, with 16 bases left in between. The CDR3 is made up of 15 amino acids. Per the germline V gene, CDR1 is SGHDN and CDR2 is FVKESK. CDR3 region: CASSQFGTRGAEAFF. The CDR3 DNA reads TGTGCCAGCAGCCAATTTGGTACCCGGGGGGCTGAAGCTTTCTTT.

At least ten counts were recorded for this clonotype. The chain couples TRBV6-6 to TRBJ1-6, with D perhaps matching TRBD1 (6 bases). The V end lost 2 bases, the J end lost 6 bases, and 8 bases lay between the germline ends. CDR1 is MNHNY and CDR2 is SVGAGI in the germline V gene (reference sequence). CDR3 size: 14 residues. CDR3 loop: CASSYGGGNSPLHF. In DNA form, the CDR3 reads TGTGCCAGCAGTTACGGAGGGGGTAATTCACCCCTCCACTTT.

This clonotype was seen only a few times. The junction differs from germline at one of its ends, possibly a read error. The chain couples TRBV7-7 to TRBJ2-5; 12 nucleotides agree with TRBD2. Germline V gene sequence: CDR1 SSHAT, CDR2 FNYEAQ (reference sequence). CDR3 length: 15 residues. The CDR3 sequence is CASSPGLAGSETQYF. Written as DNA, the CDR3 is TGTGCTAGCAGCCCGGGACTAGCGGGTTCCGAGACCCAGTACTTC.

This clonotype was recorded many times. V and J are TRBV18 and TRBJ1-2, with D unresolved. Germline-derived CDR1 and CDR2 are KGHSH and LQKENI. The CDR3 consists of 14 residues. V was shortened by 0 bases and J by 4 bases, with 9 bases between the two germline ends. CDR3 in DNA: TGTGCCAGCTCACCACCGGACGGTACCTATGGCTACACCTTC. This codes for CASSPPDGTYGYTF.

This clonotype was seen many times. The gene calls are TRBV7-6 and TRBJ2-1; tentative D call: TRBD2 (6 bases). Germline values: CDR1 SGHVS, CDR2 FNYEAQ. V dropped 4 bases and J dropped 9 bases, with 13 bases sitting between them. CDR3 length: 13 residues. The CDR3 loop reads CASSSGSYGEQFF. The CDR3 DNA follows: TGTGCCAGCAGCTCCGGGAGTTACGGTGAGCAGTTCTTC.